This TCR beta chain appears in the sequencing data of a study of shared clonotypes between healthy human individuals. Every donor, a Caucasian adult, lived in Nashville, Tennessee. Here immunoSEQ multiplex PCR was the method, and the copy in TCRdb shows in-frame clones only, minus some. The table has hundreds of thousands of clones, roughly four fifths seen once. J lost 0 bases, V lost 4 bases, and 7 bases had no gene match. Germline V gene sequence: CDR1 SGDLS, CDR2 YYNGEE. The CDR3 is 16 amino acids. Sample: PBMCs. The receptor's source is a woman aged 40 to 50 in good health. Some clones in this sample may be carry-over from other donors' samples. This chain connects TRBV9 to TRBJ2-1, with 7 bases fitting TRBD1. Here the CDR3 reads CASSPRQGRSYNEQFF. The DNA of the CDR3 is TGTGCCAGCAGCCCGCGACAGGGCCGCTCCTACAATGAGCAGTTCTTC.